This T cell receptor beta chain was sequenced in a study of blood T cell repertoires in COVID-19. In the study's own analysis: Counts of nucleated cells, estimated from reference gene primer amplification, were obtained. Libraries were prepared by immunoSEQ multiplex PCR; TCRdb keeps only in-frame clonotypes and omits some of them. V and J calls and clone size are given by that table; D and trimming were obtained from the DNA. The top ten hold approximately 2.1% of the sample, which has 200,000 to 250,000 clones, more than 70% seen once. Germline V gives CDR1 SNHLY, CDR2 FYNNEI. This CDR3 is built from 13 residues. With 8 bases removed from V and 3 bases from J, the gap between germline ends came to 14 bases. Cohorts were assigned according to the clinical history that participants reported.

What was sequenced was PBMCs or T cells enriched from blood (not recorded which). The receptor was derived from a woman aged 45-59 years who had recovered from COVID-19. This chain joins TRBV2 and TRBJ2-7; D gene ambiguous. The CDR3 region has the DNA TGTGCCAGCGAGAGTGAGTACGACTACGAGCAGTACTTC. Its translation is CASESEYDYEQYF.